This entry is about one T cell receptor beta chain. V lost 3 bases, J lost 6 bases, and 12 bases lay in between. CDR1 is ENHRY and CDR2 is SYGVKD in the germline V gene. The CDR3 has 14 amino acids. The data belong to a study of OX40 agonist ivuxolimab in advanced cancers. Sequencing used immunoSEQ multiplex PCR; TCRdb keeps in-frame clones, though not all of them. The repertoire holds some 50,000 clones, with roughly 90% as singletons. The clonotype comes from an adult with an advanced solid tumor such as melanoma, head and neck, liver or kidney cancer. This chain joins TRBV10-3 and TRBJ1-5, with a weak D call TRBD1 (6 bases). The source material was CD4+ or CD8+ T cells sorted from blood, sampled in a trial of the OX40 agonist ivuxolimab. The CDR3 DNA follows: TGTGCCATCAGTGATATGGGGGCCGGTCAGCCCCAGCATTTT. This gives the protein CAISDMGAGQPQHF.